This TCR beta chain was found in a study of technical replicates of blood from several donors. The assay was immunoSEQ multiplex PCR, and TCRdb's table has in-frame clones only and misses some. Among 70,000 to 85,000 clones listed, around 92% were seen once. This TCR was sampled from a human donor in good health. Material for sequencing was T cells isolated from PBMCs.

This CDR3 reads CATSRTTSPQETQYF. The CDR3 bases are TGTGCCACCAGCAGAACCACTAGCCCTCAAGAGACCCAGTACTTC. V gene TRBV15 combines with J gene TRBJ2-5; tentative D call: TRBD2 (6 bases). CDR1 is LNHNV and CDR2 is YYDKDF in the germline V gene (reference sequence). The CDR3 runs to 15 residues. Trimming pared 2 bases from V and 2 bases from J, leaving 12 bases between.